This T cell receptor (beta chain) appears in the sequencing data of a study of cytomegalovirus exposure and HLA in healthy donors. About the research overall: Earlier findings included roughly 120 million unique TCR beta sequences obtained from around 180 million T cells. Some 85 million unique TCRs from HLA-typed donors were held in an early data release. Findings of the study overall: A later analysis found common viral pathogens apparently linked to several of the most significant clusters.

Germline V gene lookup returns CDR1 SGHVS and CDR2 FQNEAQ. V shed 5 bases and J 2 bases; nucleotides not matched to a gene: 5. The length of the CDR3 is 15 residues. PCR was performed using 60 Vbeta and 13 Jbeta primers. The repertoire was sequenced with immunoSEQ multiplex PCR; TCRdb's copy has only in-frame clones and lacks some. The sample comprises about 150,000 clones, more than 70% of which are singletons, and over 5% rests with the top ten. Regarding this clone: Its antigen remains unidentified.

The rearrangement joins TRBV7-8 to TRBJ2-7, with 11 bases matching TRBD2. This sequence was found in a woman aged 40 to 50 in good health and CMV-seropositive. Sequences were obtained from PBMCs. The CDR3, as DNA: TGTGCCAGCAGCGTGGCGACTAGCGGGACCTACGAGCAGTACTTC. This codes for CASSVATSGTYEQYF.